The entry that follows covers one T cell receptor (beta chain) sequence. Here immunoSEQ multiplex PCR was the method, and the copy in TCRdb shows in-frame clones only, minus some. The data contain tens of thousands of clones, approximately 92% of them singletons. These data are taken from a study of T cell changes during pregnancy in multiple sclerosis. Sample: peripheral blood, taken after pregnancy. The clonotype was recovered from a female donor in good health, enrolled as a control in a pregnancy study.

This CDR3 reads CASRTPNPGRTGNTIYF. The DNA for the CDR3 is TGTGCCAGCAGGACCCCAAATCCGGGGAGAACTGGAAACACCATATATTTT. J is TRBJ1-3 and V is TRBV28; no clear D gene. Trimming shortened V by 6 bases and J by 2 bases, and 20 bases separated the two germline ends. Germline CDR1 reads MDHEN; CDR2 reads SYDVKM. There are 17 residues in the CDR3.